The TCR beta chain under discussion was sequenced for a study of beta chain features in type 1 diabetes. Study-level results: A moderate, significant TCRB CDR3 shortening appeared in type 1 diabetes across four CD4+ subsets.

This clone was counted only a few times. The antigen remains unidentified. Unmatched junction bases numbered 7, after V lost 6 bases and J lost 3 bases. This CDR3 spans 14 amino acids. Germline CDR1 and CDR2: PRHDT and FYEKMQ (reference sequence). Via CD45RO/CCR7/CD25/CD127/CD95/CD27, cells of the CD4+ naive, central memory, regulatory and stem cell-like memory subsets were sorted. The entirety of the isolated RNA underwent reverse transcription, so expressed TCRB transcripts were sequenced. Clones were read by immunoSEQ multiplex PCR, and TCRdb kept only the in-frame ones, dropping some. The repertoire includes more than 250,000 clones, roughly 20% of them detected once, and 0.028% sits in the top ten.

The sequence was obtained from a woman in her thirties or forties with type 1 diabetes. The specimen was naive CD4+ T cells from blood. The genes are TRBV13 and TRBJ2-7; 8 positions agree with TRBD1. The CDR3: CASRSLGQGYEQYF. DNA for the CDR3: TGTGCCAGCAGGTCCCTCGGACAGGGCTACGAGCAGTACTTC.